Described below is a single TCR beta chain sequence and its context. Its antigen is not known. Sequenced by immunoSEQ multiplex PCR; TCRdb stores in-frame clones only, minus some. The sample includes around 2,000,000 clones, roughly 95% of them seen just once. This sample was taken from a study of shared clonotypes between healthy human individuals. The study, taken as a whole, reports: It was expected that sequencing depth would affect clonotype sharing among donors.

With 3 bases clipped from V and 5 bases from J, the junction kept 5 bases outside the gene matches. The CDR3 loop spans 14 amino acids. CDR1 and CDR2 (germline): MDHEN, SYDVKM. V and J are TRBV28 and TRBJ2-5; 8 bases align to TRBD2. The receptor's source is a man aged 18 to 29 in good health. Material for sequencing was naive CD4+ T cells sorted from blood. Subset meaning: CD45RA+ positively selected. The CDR3 here is CASSFVGGAETQYF. CDR3 bases: TGTGCCAGCAGTTTCGTCGGGGGGGCTGAGACCCAGTACTTC. The variable domain in full, with the rest retrieved from reference TRBV28 and TRBJ2-5, is DVKVTQSSRYLVKRTGEKVFLECVQDMDHENMFWYRQDPGLGLRLIYFSYDVKMKEKGDIPEGYSVSREKKERFSLILESASTNQTSMYLCASSFVGGAETQYFGPGTRLLVL.